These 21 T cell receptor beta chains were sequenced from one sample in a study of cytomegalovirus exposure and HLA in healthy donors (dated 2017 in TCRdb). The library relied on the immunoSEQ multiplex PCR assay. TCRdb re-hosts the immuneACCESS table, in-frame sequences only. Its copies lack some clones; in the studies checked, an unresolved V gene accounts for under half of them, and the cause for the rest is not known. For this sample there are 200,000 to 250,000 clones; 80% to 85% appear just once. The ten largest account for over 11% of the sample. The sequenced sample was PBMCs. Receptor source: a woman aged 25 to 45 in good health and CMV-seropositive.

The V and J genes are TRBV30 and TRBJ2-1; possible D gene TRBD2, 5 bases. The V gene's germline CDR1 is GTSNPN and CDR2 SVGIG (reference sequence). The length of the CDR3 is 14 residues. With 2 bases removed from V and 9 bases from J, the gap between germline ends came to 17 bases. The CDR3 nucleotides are TGTGCCTGGAGTTTGGGGTCTAGCTTGGGTGAGCAGTTCTTC. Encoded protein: CAWSLGSSLGEQFF. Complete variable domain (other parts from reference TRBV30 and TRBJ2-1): SQTIHQWPATLVQPVGSPLSLECTVEGTSNPNLYWYRQAAGRGLQLLFYSVGIGQISSEVPQNLSASRPQDRQFILSSKKLLLSDSGFYLCAWSLGSSLGEQFFGPGTRLTVL.

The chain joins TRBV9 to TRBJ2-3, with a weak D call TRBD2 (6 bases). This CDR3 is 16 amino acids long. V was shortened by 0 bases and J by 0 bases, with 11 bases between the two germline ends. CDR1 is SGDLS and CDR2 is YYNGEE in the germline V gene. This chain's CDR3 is CASSVGLASSTDTQYF. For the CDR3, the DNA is TGTGCCAGCAGCGTAGGTCTAGCGAGTAGCACAGATACGCAGTATTTT.

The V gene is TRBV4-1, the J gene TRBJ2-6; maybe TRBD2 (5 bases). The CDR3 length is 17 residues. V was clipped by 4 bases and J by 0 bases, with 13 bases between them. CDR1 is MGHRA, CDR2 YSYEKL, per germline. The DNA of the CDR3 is TGCGCCAGCAGCCCTACCGAGGCGGGCTCTGGGGCCAACGTCCTGACTTTC. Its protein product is CASSPTEAGSGANVLTF.

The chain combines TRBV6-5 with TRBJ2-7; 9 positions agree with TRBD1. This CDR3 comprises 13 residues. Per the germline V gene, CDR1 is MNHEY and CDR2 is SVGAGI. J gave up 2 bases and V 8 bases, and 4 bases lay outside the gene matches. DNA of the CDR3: TGTGCCAGCGGTCGGGACAGGGCCTACGAGCAGTACTTC. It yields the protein CASGRDRAYEQYF.

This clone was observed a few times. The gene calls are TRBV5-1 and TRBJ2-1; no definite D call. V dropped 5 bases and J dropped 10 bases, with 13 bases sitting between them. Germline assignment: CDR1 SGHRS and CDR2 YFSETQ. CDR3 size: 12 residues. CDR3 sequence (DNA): TGCGCCAGCAGATTCGGAGTAAACGAGCAGTTCTTC. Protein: CASRFGVNEQFF.

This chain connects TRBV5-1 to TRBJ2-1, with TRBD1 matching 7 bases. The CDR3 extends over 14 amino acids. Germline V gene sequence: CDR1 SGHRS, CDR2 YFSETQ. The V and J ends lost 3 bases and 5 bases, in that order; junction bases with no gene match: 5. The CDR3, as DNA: TGCGCCAGCAGCTCGACAGGGTGGGACAATGAGCAGTTCTTC. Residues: CASSSTGWDNEQFF.

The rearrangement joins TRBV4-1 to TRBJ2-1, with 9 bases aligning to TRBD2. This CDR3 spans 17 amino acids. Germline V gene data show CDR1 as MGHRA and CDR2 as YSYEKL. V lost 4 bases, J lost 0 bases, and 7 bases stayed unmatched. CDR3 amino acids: CASSLTSGDSSYNEQFF. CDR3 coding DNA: TGCGCCAGCAGCCTGACTAGCGGTGATAGCTCCTACAATGAGCAGTTCTTC.

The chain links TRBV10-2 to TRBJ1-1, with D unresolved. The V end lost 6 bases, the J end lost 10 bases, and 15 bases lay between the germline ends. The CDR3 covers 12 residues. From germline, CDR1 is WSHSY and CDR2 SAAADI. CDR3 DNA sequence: TGCGCCAGCAGCGTGATGGAGGGTAGAGCTTTCTTT. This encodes CASSVMEGRAFF.

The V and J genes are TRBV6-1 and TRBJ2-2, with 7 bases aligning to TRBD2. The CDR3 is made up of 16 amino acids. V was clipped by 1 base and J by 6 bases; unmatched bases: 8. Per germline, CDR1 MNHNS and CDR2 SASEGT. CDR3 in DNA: TGTGCCAGCAGTGAAGTTCCAGGTGGGAGGGCCGGGGAGCTGTTTTTT. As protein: CASSEVPGGRAGELFF.

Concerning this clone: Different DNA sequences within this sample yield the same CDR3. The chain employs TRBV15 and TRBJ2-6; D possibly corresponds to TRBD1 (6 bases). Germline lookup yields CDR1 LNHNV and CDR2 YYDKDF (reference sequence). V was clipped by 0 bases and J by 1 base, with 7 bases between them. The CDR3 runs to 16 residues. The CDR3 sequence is CATSRDRGSGANVLTF. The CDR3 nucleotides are TGTGCCACCAGCAGAGACAGGGGATCTGGGGCCAACGTCCTGACTTTC. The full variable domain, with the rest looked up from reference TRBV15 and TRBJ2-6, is DAMVIQNPRYQVTQFGKPVTLSCSQTLNHNVMYWYQQKSSQAPKLLFHYYDKDFNNEADTPDNFQSRRPNTSFCFLDIRSPGLGDTAMYLCATSRDRGSGANVLTFGAGSRLTVL.

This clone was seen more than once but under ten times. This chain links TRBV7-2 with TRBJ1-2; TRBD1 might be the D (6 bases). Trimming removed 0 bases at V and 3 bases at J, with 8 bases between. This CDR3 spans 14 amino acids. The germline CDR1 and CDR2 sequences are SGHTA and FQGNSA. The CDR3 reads CASSLAPGDYGYTF. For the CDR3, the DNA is TGTGCCAGCAGCTTAGCGCCAGGGGACTATGGCTACACCTTC.

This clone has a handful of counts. CDR3 coding DNA: TGTGCCAGCAGCCAGAGCGGGTTCGAAGTTAGGAATGAGCAGTTCTTC. Translated: CASSQSGFEVRNEQFF. The chain combines TRBV5-6 with TRBJ2-1, with a weak D call TRBD2 (6 bases). The CDR3 is 16 residues long. CDR1 is SGHDT, CDR2 YYEEEE, per germline. V was clipped by 4 bases and J by 7 bases, with 21 bases between them.

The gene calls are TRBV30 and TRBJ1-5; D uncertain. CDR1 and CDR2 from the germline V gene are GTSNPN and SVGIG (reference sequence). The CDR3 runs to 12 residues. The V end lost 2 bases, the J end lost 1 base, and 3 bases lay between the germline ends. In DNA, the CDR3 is TGTGCCTGGAGTCTGAGCAATCAGCCCCAGCATTTT. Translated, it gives CAWSLSNQPQHF.

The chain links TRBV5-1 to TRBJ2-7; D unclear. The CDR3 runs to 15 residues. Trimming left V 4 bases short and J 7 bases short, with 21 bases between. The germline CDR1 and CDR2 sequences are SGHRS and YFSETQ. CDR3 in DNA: TGCGCCAGCAGCCCATTTCGGACGGTTACTTTTGAGCAGTACTTC. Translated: CASSPFRTVTFEQYF.

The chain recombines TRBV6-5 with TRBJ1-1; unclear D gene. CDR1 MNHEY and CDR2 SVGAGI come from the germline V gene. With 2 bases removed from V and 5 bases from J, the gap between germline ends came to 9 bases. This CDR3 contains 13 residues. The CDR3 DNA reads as TGTGCCAGCAGTTACAGTGGGAGGACTGAAGCTTTCTTT. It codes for CASSYSGRTEAFF.

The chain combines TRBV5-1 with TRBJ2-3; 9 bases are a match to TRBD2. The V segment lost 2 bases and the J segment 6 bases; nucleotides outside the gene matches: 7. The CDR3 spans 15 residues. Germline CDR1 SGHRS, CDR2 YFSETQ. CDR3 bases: TGCGCCAGCAGCTTCTCTAGCGGGGTCCTGGATACGCAGTATTTT. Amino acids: CASSFSSGVLDTQYF.

The CDR3 region has the DNA TGTGCCAGCAGCTTCGGGTTGAATGAGCAGTTCTTC. Translated: CASSFGLNEQFF. This chain links TRBV11-3 with TRBJ2-1; D gene uncertain. Germline loops: CDR1 SGHNT, CDR2 YENEEA. This CDR3 is 12 amino acids long. V lost 3 bases to trimming and J lost 7 bases, with 7 bases between them. The full variable domain, with the rest looked up from reference TRBV11-3 and TRBJ2-1, is EAGVVQSPRYKIIEKKQPVAFWCNPISGHNTLYWYLQNLGQGPELLIRYENEEAVDDSQLPKDRFSAERLKGVDSTLKIQPAELGDSAVYLCASSFGLNEQFFGPGTRLTVL.

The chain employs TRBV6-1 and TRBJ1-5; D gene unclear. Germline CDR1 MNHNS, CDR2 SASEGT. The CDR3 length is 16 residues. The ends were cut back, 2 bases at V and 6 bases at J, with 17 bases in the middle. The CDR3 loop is CASSEIAAVGGQPQHF. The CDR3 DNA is TGTGCCAGCAGTGAAATAGCGGCGGTCGGCGGTCAGCCCCAGCATTTT.

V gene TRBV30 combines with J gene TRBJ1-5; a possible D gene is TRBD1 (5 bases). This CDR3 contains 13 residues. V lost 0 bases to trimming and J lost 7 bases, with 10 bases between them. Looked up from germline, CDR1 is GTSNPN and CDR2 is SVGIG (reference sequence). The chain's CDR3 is CAWSVEGEQPQHF. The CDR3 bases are TGTGCCTGGAGTGTGGAAGGGGAGCAGCCCCAGCATTTT.

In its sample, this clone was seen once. The chain's CDR3 is CASSVGSGGNNEQFF. CDR3 nucleotide sequence: TGTGCCAGCAGCGTAGGATCGGGAGGGAACAATGAGCAGTTCTTC. The gene calls are TRBV9 and TRBJ2-1; 8 nucleotides match TRBD2. Germline V CDR1 and CDR2: SGDLS, YYNGEE. With 0 bases clipped from V and 5 bases from J, the junction kept 4 bases outside the gene matches. The CDR3 is made up of 15 amino acids. Full variable domain (remainder filled in from reference TRBV9 and TRBJ2-1): DSGVTQTPKHLITATGQRVTLRCSPRSGDLSVYWYQQSLDQGLQFLIQYYNGEERAKGNILERFSAQQFPDLHSELNLSSLELGDSALYFCASSVGSGGNNEQFFGPGTRLTVL.

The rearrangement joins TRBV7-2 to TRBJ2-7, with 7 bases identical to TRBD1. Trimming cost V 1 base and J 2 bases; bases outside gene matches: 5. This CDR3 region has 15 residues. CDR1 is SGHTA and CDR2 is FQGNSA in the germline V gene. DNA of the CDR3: TGTGCCAGCAGCTTAGTTCAGGGGGTAGCCTACGAGCAGTACTTC. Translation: CASSLVQGVAYEQYF.